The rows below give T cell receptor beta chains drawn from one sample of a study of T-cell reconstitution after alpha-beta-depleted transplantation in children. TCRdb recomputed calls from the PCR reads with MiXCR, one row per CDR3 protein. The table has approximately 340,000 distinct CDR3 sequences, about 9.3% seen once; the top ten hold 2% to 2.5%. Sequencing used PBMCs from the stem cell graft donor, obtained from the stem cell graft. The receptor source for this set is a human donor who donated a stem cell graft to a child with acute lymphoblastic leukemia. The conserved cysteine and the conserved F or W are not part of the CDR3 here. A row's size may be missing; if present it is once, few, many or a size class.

CDR3: ASSPRTATAF
V: TRBV28
size: -

CDR3: ASSMGGTEAF
V: TRBV19
size: -

CDR3: ASRNFIGGRDTQY
V: TRBV12-3/TRBV12-4
size: -

CDR3: ASSLRGLAGWSSYNEQF
V: TRBV11-2
size: few

CDR3: ASSQAAGFYYGYT
V: TRBV3-1
size: many

CDR3: ASSQQGWYYGYT
V: TRBV6-1
size: -

CDR3: ASSARGTATGYT
V: TRBV6-1
size: few

CDR3: ATEGAEVF
V: TRBV6-1
size: -

CDR3: SVGQAGGYTGELF
V: TRBV29-1
size: few

CDR3: ASSQETRVNSPLH
V: TRBV4-2
size: -

CDR3: ASTLARVIDEQF
V: TRBV12-3/TRBV12-4
size: many

CDR3: ASRGGLAGTDTQY
V: TRBV7-2
size: -

CDR3: ASSRTSGRLNEQF
V: TRBV5-1
size: -

CDR3: ASKWADNQPQH
V: TRBV6-1
size: -

CDR3: ASSPAVAGVAKNIQY
V: TRBV5-1
size: many

CDR3: AISESPVSTDTQY
V: TRBV10-3
size: many

CDR3: ATRAGANEKLF
V: TRBV7-8
size: few

CDR3: ASVAGPSYEQY
V: TRBV12-5
size: few

CDR3: ASSYSGLGDTQY
V: TRBV6-5
size: few

CDR3: SVEDRGSSYEQY
V: TRBV29-1
size: many

CDR3: ASSYSTGHGYEQY
V: TRBV6-5
size: -

CDR3: SATTGRALAEAF
V: TRBV20-1
size: -

CDR3: ASSVGLAAITGELF
V: TRBV7-2
size: -

CDR3: ASTLAGPSNEQF
V: TRBV14
size: many

CDR3: ASSAGWGDNQPQH
V: TRBV28
size: many

CDR3: ASSPGVPGVAGELF
V: TRBV18
size: -

CDR3: ASKPGKGTQY
V: TRBV6-5
size: few

CDR3: ASSRSVYNEQF
V: TRBV19
size: few

CDR3: ASSFYGAGYQETQY
V: TRBV5-1
size: -

CDR3: ASSLSNTQGASTDTQY
V: TRBV11-2
size: few

CDR3: ASSPGLAGGGLVQETQY
V: TRBV5-1
size: few

CDR3: ASSLSARDTQY
V: TRBV5-5
size: many

CDR3: ASSPPRPQETQY
V: TRBV6-1
size: -

CDR3: ASSKRGITDTQY
V: TRBV28
size: few

CDR3: ASSYPKKGARTEAF
V: TRBV28
size: few

CDR3: SARELTGNSYNSPLH
V: TRBV20-1
size: -

CDR3: SALNTEAF
V: TRBV20-1
size: many

CDR3: SGKGEAPDRWGETQY
V: TRBV20-1
size: -

CDR3: ASTPLANYNEQF
V: TRBV27
size: -

CDR3: ASSKRGGRLQTDTQY
V: TRBV7-2
size: -

CDR3: ASSIAGETQY
V: TRBV19
size: few

CDR3: ASRPPLVSGELF
V: TRBV6-1
size: -

CDR3: AISESTDREQY
V: TRBV10-3
size: many

CDR3: ASSTCGSRATQY
V: TRBV21-1
size: few

CDR3: ATSRGNRGSSTDTQY
V: TRBV15
size: few

CDR3: SVVWQPAGELF
V: TRBV29-1
size: many

CDR3: ASRPEAGVDEKLF
V: TRBV27
size: few

CDR3: ASSVGEISGYT
V: TRBV28
size: few

CDR3: SARDPGSTGWETQY
V: TRBV20-1
size: -

CDR3: ASSLGPESSYNEQF
V: TRBV7-3
size: -